This T cell receptor (beta chain) derives from a study of cytomegalovirus exposure and HLA in healthy donors. Regarding this clone: As yet, its antigen is unknown.

As for the donors, each was a healthy bone marrow donor. The study's findings and limits: A missense variant in DCLRE1C was later tied to TCR beta V- and J-gene trimming. It was reported in a later analysis that an Asian-associated ancestry cluster showed fewer N-insertions than the roughly 660-donor mean.

Use of 60 Vbeta and 13 Jbeta primers characterized the PCR. Produced via immunoSEQ multiplex PCR; TCRdb's table is partial and in-frame only. The sample contains about 74,000 clones, roughly 72% of which appear only once. CDR3 length equals 15 residues. Trimming removed 4 bases from V and 7 bases from J, with 17 bases in between. Per germline, CDR1 MDHEN and CDR2 SYDVKM. The specimen sequenced was PBMCs. The chain recombines TRBV28 with TRBJ1-5; D gene ambiguous. The receptor comes from a woman aged 40 to 50 in good health and CMV-seropositive. The CDR3 DNA follows: TGTGCCAGCAGTTGGTCAGGAGGTTTTGGCCAGCCCCAGCATTTT. Protein: CASSWSGGFGQPQHF.